This section outlines one T cell receptor beta chain sequence together with its context. Sequencing used immunoSEQ multiplex PCR; TCRdb keeps in-frame clones, though not all of them. In the table there are 850,000 to 1,200,000 clones, around four fifths of which are singletons. This sample stems from a study of shared clonotypes between healthy human individuals. Across the study: CD4 naive and CD4 memory each took three plates per donor, while CD8 naive took two and CD8 memory one.

The CDR3 consists of 15 residues. CDR1 SGHVS and CDR2 FQNEAQ come from the germline V gene. J lost 2 bases, V lost 3 bases, and 4 bases had no gene match. The receptor's source is a man between 18 and 29 years old in good health. This chain joins TRBV7-8 and TRBJ2-7; the match to TRBD2 covers 10 bases. Sequenced material: memory CD4+ T cells sorted from blood. Subset specified: CD45RA-negative fraction. CDR3 region: CASSLAAGGTYEQYF. The CDR3 bases are TGTGCCAGCAGCTTGGCAGCGGGGGGGACCTACGAGCAGTACTTC.